This is a list of T cell receptor beta chains from one sample in a study of chemoradiotherapy in HPV16-positive cancers. Using immunoSEQ multiplex PCR, the repertoire was profiled, and TCRdb retains in-frame clones only, with some absent. The data show several thousand clones, about 74% seen once. The sequences come from tumor tissue, collected from a patient who underwent chemoradiotherapy. The receptors come from a human donor with HPV-associated anogenital cancer. Both conserved end residues are part of each CDR3. Fields, in order: D gene, J gene, V gene, clone size, CDR3 DNA, CDR3 protein. D genes are given only for firm matches. Not every row has a clone size; where given, it reads once, few, many or a size class.

NA | TRBJ1-4 | TRBV11-2 | NA | TGTGCCAGCAGCCAGCCGGGACAAGGAATAGAAAAACTGTTTTTT | CASSQPGQGIEKLFF
NA | TRBJ2-3 | TRBV4-1 | NA | TGCGCCAGCAGCCAAGAAGGGAGTGGCGGCACAGATACGCAGTATTTT | CASSQEGSGGTDTQYF
TRBD2 | TRBJ2-1 | TRBV5-4 | NA | TGTGCCAGCAGCTTTGCCCGGGGGGCCTACAATGAGCAGTTCTTC | CASSFARGAYNEQFF
TRBD1 | TRBJ2-7 | TRBV5-1 | NA | TGCGCCAGCAGCTTGGGGACAGGGGAGGGGGAGCAGTACTTC | CASSLGTGEGEQYF
NA | TRBJ1-6 | TRBV7-9 | NA | TGTGCCAGCAGCATTGGGAAAGGCGGTAATTCACCCCTCCACTTT | CASSIGKGGNSPLHF
TRBD2 | TRBJ2-5 | TRBV18 | NA | TGTGCCAGCTCACCTAGGCTAGCGGGGGACCGCCAAGAGACCCAGTACTTC | CASSPRLAGDRQETQYF
TRBD2 | TRBJ2-5 | TRBV13 | NA | TGTGCCAGCAGCTTGGGACTAGCGGGGCCTCAAGAGACCCAGTACTTC | CASSLGLAGPQETQYF
NA | TRBJ2-7 | TRBV5-4 | medium-sized | TGTGCCAGCAGCTTATACACCGACTACGAGCAGTACTTC | CASSLYTDYEQYF
TRBD1 | TRBJ1-6 | TRBV2 | NA | TGTGCCAGCAGTGATCGGACAGGGGGATACTCACCCCTCCACTTT | CASSDRTGGYSPLHF
TRBD1 | TRBJ2-7 | TRBV9 | once | TGTGCCAGCAGCGTAGGGACAGGGGGGCTCGAGCAGTACTTC | CASSVGTGGLEQYF
NA | TRBJ1-4 | TRBV6-6 | few | TGTGCCAGCAGTTCCCCGACAGGTGAAAAACTGTTTTTT | CASSSPTGEKLFF
NA | TRBJ1-4 | TRBV7-2 | NA | TGTGCCAGCAGCTTTATCGAGAATGAAAAACTGTTTTTT | CASSFIENEKLFF
TRBD2 | TRBJ2-1 | TRBV5-4 | NA | TGTGCCAGCAGCTCCTCACTAGCGGGGGGGCCCAATGAGCAGTTCTTC | CASSSSLAGGPNEQFF
NA | TRBJ1-1 | TRBV6-4 | NA | TGTGCCAGCAGTGACGGAGGTAGCAGTGAAGCTTTCTTT | CASSDGGSSEAFF
TRBD2 | TRBJ2-5 | TRBV5-4 | NA | TGTGCCAGCAGCTCGGCCGGGACTACCCTCCAAGAGACCCAGTACTTC | CASSSAGTTLQETQYF
NA | TRBJ2-1 | TRBV27 | large | TGTGCCAGCAGCGGGACTCCCGCGGGGAATGAGCAGTTCTTC | CASSGTPAGNEQFF
NA | TRBJ1-1 | TRBV18 | few | TGTGCCAGCTCACCGAGGGGGGGTGGCTCGAACACTGAAGCTTTCTTT | CASSPRGGGSNTEAFF
NA | TRBJ1-4 | TRBV7-9 | NA | TGTGCCAGCAGCCCACAGGGATTAACTAATGAAAAACTGTTTTTT | CASSPQGLTNEKLFF
NA | TRBJ1-5 | TRBV28 | few | TGTGCCAGCAGTTCGGGGTCGGGCAATCAGCCCCAGCATTTT | CASSSGSGNQPQHF
TRBD1 | TRBJ1-2 | TRBV19 | NA | TGTGCCAGTAGTACACTCCAGGGGGATGGCTACACCTTC | CASSTLQGDGYTF
NA | TRBJ2-7 | TRBV13 | NA | TGTGCCAGCAGCTCCTGGACCGACTCCTACGAGCAGTACTTC | CASSSWTDSYEQYF
TRBD1 | TRBJ2-2 | TRBV11-3 | NA | TGTGCCAGCAGCCGGGGACAGGGTTTCGCCGGGGAGCTGTTTTTT | CASSRGQGFAGELFF
NA | TRBJ2-7 | TRBV5-6 | few | TGTGCCAGCAGCTTGGTAGGCCCCTACGAGCAGTACTTC | CASSLVGPYEQYF
TRBD1 | TRBJ1-1 | TRBV15 | few | TGTGCCACCAGACAGGGGGTGAACACTGAAGCTTTCTTT | CATRQGVNTEAFF
NA | TRBJ1-4 | TRBV27 | NA | TGTGCCAGCAGTTTACAGGGGACTAGTGAAAAACTGTTTTTT | CASSLQGTSEKLFF
NA | TRBJ2-7 | TRBV5-6 | NA | TGTGCCAGCAGCTTGAGGACCTACGAGCAGTACTTC | CASSLRTYEQYF
NA | TRBJ2-7 | TRBV27 | NA | TGTGCCAGCAGGGACAGAACCTACGAGCAGTACTTC | CASRDRTYEQYF
NA | TRBJ1-1 | TRBV4-1 | NA | TGCGCCAGCAGCCAAGATCCGAACGGGGTCATGAACACTGAAGCTTTCTTT | CASSQDPNGVMNTEAFF
TRBD1 | TRBJ2-2 | TRBV6-1 | once | TGTGCCATCCCCGGGACAGGCAACACCGGGGAGCTGTTTTTT | CAIPGTGNTGELFF
NA | TRBJ1-2 | TRBV28 | NA | TGTGCCAGCAGTTTTGGCACAGGCGGGGCCTATGGCTACACCTTC | CASSFGTGGAYGYTF
NA | TRBJ2-3 | TRBV5-4 | NA | TGTGCCAGCAGCAAGCAAGACACAGATACGCAGTATTTT | CASSKQDTDTQYF
NA | TRBJ2-1 | TRBV6-5 | NA | TGTGCCAGCAGCCCTCGGCGGGCCATTTACAATGAGCAGTTCTTC | CASSPRRAIYNEQFF
NA | TRBJ1-4 | TRBV11-1 | NA | TGTGCCAGCAGCTTGGGGCGAGCCGGGCCCGAAAAACTGTTTTTT | CASSLGRAGPEKLFF
TRBD2 | TRBJ2-1 | TRBV7-2 | NA | TGTGCCAGCAGCTTGACTAGCGGGGGAGACAATGAGCAGTTCTTC | CASSLTSGGDNEQFF
NA | TRBJ2-6 | TRBV2 | NA | TGTGCCAGCAGGTCTGGGGCCAACGTCCTGACTTTC | CASRSGANVLTF
NA | TRBJ1-2 | TRBV6-6 | NA | TGTGCCAGCAGTTATCCCTGGTTAGGGTTAGGGGGCTACACCTTC | CASSYPWLGLGGYTF
TRBD1 | TRBJ2-3 | TRBV19 | NA | TGTGCCAGTAGCCTGACAGGGGGCGCTGGGTCAGATACGCAGTATTTT | CASSLTGGAGSDTQYF
TRBD1 | TRBJ2-2 | TRBV6-1 | few | TGTGCCAGCAGTGACTACTACAGGGGTGGCACCGGGGAGCTGTTTTTT | CASSDYYRGGTGELFF
TRBD1 | TRBJ1-5 | TRBV4-1 | NA | TGCGCCAGCAGCCAAGTGGTATCACAGGGGATCCAGCCCCAGCATTTT | CASSQVVSQGIQPQHF
NA | TRBJ1-6 | TRBV5-4 | NA | TGTGCCAGCAGTAATGGGATATATAATTCACCCCTCCACTTT | CASSNGIYNSPLHF
NA | TRBJ2-2 | TRBV5-1 | NA | TGCGCCAGCAGCTTGACAGGGACCACCGGGGAGCTGTTTTTT | CASSLTGTTGELFF
NA | TRBJ2-7 | TRBV5-1 | NA | TGCGCCAGCAGCTTGGCTCCCGGGGTCAGAGAAAACTACGAGCAGTACTTC | CASSLAPGVRENYEQYF
NA | TRBJ1-2 | TRBV7-9 | NA | TGTGCCAGCAGCCTAGACACCCTTTATACTGGCTACACCTTC | CASSLDTLYTGYTF
NA | TRBJ2-1 | TRBV13 | NA | TGTGCCAGCAGCCTTAGGGGTGGTGACGATGAGCAGTTCTTC | CASSLRGGDDEQFF
NA | TRBJ1-4 | TRBV4-1 | NA | TGCGCCAGCAGCCAACCTGGGGTAACTAATGAAAAACTGTTTTTT | CASSQPGVTNEKLFF
NA | TRBJ1-5 | TRBV19 | NA | TGTAAGGTTTGTCAGCCCCAGCATTTT | CKVCQPQHF
NA | TRBJ2-3 | TRBV5-1 | medium-sized | TGCGCCAGCAGCCCGCAAGGGGTTCTTCACACAGATACGCAGTATTTT | CASSPQGVLHTDTQYF
NA | TRBJ1-1 | TRBV18 | NA | TGTGCCAGCTCACCACCAACGTCGCTAGGCACTGAAGCTTTCTTT | CASSPPTSLGTEAFF
TRBD1 | TRBJ2-2 | TRBV9 | few | TGTGCCAGCAGCCCACGACAGGGTATCGGGGAGCTGTTTTTT | CASSPRQGIGELFF
NA | TRBJ1-2 | TRBV7-9 | NA | TGTGCCAGCTCGGGACTGCTTAACTATGGCTACACCTTC | CASSGLLNYGYTF
NA | TRBJ2-4 | TRBV5-4 | NA | TGTGCCAGCAGTCGCGACAGGGAGGGCATTCAGTACTTC | CASSRDREGIQYF
NA | TRBJ2-2 | TRBV7-6 | NA | TGTGCCAGCAGCTTAGACCCCGGGATCACAACCGGGGAGCTGTTTTTT | CASSLDPGITTGELFF
NA | TRBJ1-4 | TRBV7-9 | NA | TGTGCCAGCAGCTTAATCAGGAATGAAAAACTGTTTTTT | CASSLIRNEKLFF
TRBD2 | TRBJ2-5 | TRBV30 | NA | TGTGCCTGCCACGGGACTACAAAGGGGGAGACCCAGTACTTC | CACHGTTKGETQYF